The 32 T cell receptor beta chains presented below share a single source sample, sequenced in a study of shared clonotypes between healthy human individuals. The data were produced by immunoSEQ multiplex PCR, yet TCRdb's version contains in-frame clones alone and is incomplete. The sample records about 2.3 million clones, about 92% being singletons. Sequenced input: naive CD4+ T cells from PBMCs. Indicated subset: CD45RA+ positively selected. These receptors were obtained from a man aged 18 to 30 in good health. Some clones in this sample may be carry-over from other donors' samples.

The rearrangement links TRBV6-1 to TRBJ1-1, with D hard to call. Between the trimmed V and J ends, which lost 6 bases and 1 base, there was a span of 15 bases. CDR1 and CDR2 (germline): MNHNS, SASEGT. The CDR3 length is 15 residues. CDR3 residues: CASRAAGPGNTEAFF. CDR3 nucleotides: TGTGCCAGCAGAGCAGCGGGCCCAGGGAACACTGAAGCTTTCTTT.

As regards this clone: Other DNA sequences in this sample translate to the same CDR3. The chain combines TRBV5-1 with TRBJ2-2; D is unresolved. CDR1 and CDR2 (germline): SGHRS, YFSETQ. V lost 0 bases, J lost 1 base, and 4 bases lay in between. The CDR3 length is 14 residues. The CDR3 coding sequence is TGCGCCAGCAGCTTGGACGGGAACACCGGGGAGCTGTTTTTT. This gives the protein CASSLDGNTGELFF.

This clone was seen a handful of times. The sample has other DNA sequences that encode this CDR3 too. The chain is built from TRBV5-1 and TRBJ2-1; no reliable D call. CDR1 and CDR2 (germline): SGHRS, YFSETQ. The CDR3 consists of 15 residues. V shed 2 bases and J shed 0 bases, with 9 bases lying between them. CDR3 sequence: CASSFTESSYNEQFF. The CDR3 nucleotides read TGCGCCAGCAGCTTTACAGAGAGCTCCTACAATGAGCAGTTCTTC.

CDR3 DNA sequence: TGTGCCAGCAGCTCGGTCCGGGGGCGCCCCAGGGCCCAGTACTTC. Translating it yields CASSSVRGRPRAQYF. The chain recombines TRBV11-2 with TRBJ2-5, with D perhaps matching TRBD1 or TRBD2 (6 bases each). Germline V lookup: CDR1 SGHAT, CDR2 FQNNGV. CDR3 length: 15 amino acids. The ends were cut back, 4 bases at V and 9 bases at J, with 21 bases in the middle.

Remarks on this clone: The sample contains more than one DNA sequence encoding this CDR3. J is TRBJ2-1 and V is TRBV6-6; 8 nucleotides agree with TRBD2. The V gene's germline CDR1 is MNHNY and CDR2 SVGAGI (reference sequence). V lost 2 bases, J lost 0 bases, and 3 bases stayed unmatched. The CDR3 loop spans 16 amino acids. This CDR3 is CASSYERGSSYNEQFF. CDR3 sequence (DNA): TGTGCCAGCAGTTACGAGCGGGGGAGCTCCTACAATGAGCAGTTCTTC.

For this clone: This specimen includes other DNA sequences encoding the same CDR3. The genes are TRBV28 and TRBJ1-5, with 7 bases lining up with TRBD1. Germline CDR1 MDHEN, CDR2 SYDVKM. This CDR3 region has 14 residues. The V and J ends lost 2 bases and 7 bases, in that order; junction bases with no gene match: 5. The CDR3 coding sequence is TGTGCCAGCAGTTTAAGACAGGGCGGGCAGCCCCAGCATTTT. It codes for CASSLRQGGQPQHF.

Here the CDR3 reads CASSLGQGGNTIYF. CDR3 nucleotide sequence: TGTGCCAGCAGCCTGGGACAGGGAGGAAACACCATATATTTT. The chain links TRBV11-2 to TRBJ1-3; TRBD1 aligns across 9 bases. V shed 5 bases, J shed 4 bases, and the junction held 3 bases outside the gene matches. Germline CDR1 SGHAT, CDR2 FQNNGV. The CDR3 length is 14 residues. Using reference TRBV11-2 and TRBJ1-3 for the parts outside the CDR3, the full variable domain is EAGVAQSPRYKIIEKRQSVAFWCNPISGHATLYWYQQILGQGPKLLIQFQNNGVVDDSQLPKDRFSAERLKGVDSTLKIQPAKLEDSAVYLCASSLGQGGNTIYFGEGSWLTVV.

The J gene is TRBJ1-5, the V gene TRBV27; D not certain. The CDR3 has 16 amino acids. Germline lookup yields CDR1 MNHEY and CDR2 SMNVEV (reference sequence). With 6 bases removed from V and 0 bases from J, the gap between germline ends came to 15 bases. The CDR3 region is CASSKISGYSNQPQHF. In nucleotides, the CDR3 is TGTGCCAGCAGCAAAATCTCAGGTTATAGCAATCAGCCCCAGCATTTT.

In its sample, this clone was seen a few times. The chain links TRBV30 to TRBJ1-1; the D gene is possibly TRBD1 (5 bases). The CDR3 length is 15 residues. Trimming took off 2 bases at V and 1 base at J, with 14 bases between the two ends. Germline values: CDR1 GTSNPN, CDR2 SVGIG (reference sequence). CDR3 in amino acids: CAWSTGTGTNTEAFF. The CDR3 bases are TGTGCCTGGAGTACGGGTACCGGGACGAACACTGAAGCTTTCTTT.

V usage is TRBV28 and J usage is TRBJ2-5, with 12 bases matching TRBD2. Trimming removed 7 bases from V and 9 bases from J; junction bases left unmatched: 9. This CDR3 has 14 amino acids. Germline V gives CDR1 MDHEN, CDR2 SYDVKM. This CDR3 reads CASTLAGGLKAQYF. DNA for the CDR3: TGTGCCAGCACTCTAGCGGGGGGGTTGAAGGCCCAGTACTTC. Full variable domain (rest looked up from reference TRBV28 and TRBJ2-5): DVKVTQSSRYLVKRTGEKVFLECVQDMDHENMFWYRQDPGLGLRLIYFSYDVKMKEKGDIPEGYSVSREKKERFSLILESASTNQTSMYLCASTLAGGLKAQYFGPGTRLLVL.

The V call is TRBV5-1, the J call TRBJ2-7; 8 nucleotides agree with TRBD2. This CDR3 contains 14 residues. V lost 1 base, J lost 5 bases, and 5 bases stayed unmatched. Germline lookup yields CDR1 SGHRS and CDR2 YFSETQ. As DNA, the CDR3 is TGCGCCAGCAGCTTGACCGGGAGGGATGACGAGCAGTACTTC. Translating it yields CASSLTGRDDEQYF.

The rearrangement uses TRBV25-1 and TRBJ1-1; 8 nucleotides align to TRBD1. The CDR3 is 15 amino acids. The V gene end was trimmed by 0 bases and the J gene end by 4 bases; junction bases not matched to a gene: 4. CDR1 is MGHDK, CDR2 SYGVNS, per germline. For the CDR3, the DNA is TGTGCCAGCAGTGAATATGGCAGGGGGCTCACTGAAGCTTTCTTT. Amino acid sequence: CASSEYGRGLTEAFF.

The chain has TRBV4-1 and TRBJ1-1; D remains ambiguous. The CDR3 runs 16 residues. The germline CDR1 and CDR2 sequences are MGHRA and YSYEKL. Trimming cost V 2 bases and J 1 base, with 14 bases left between them. The CDR3 nucleotides are TGCGCCAGCAGCCAACAAATGGTGACGGGGAACACTGAAGCTTTCTTT. It encodes CASSQQMVTGNTEAFF.

The J gene is TRBJ2-3, the V gene TRBV7-3; no reliable D call. This CDR3 has 15 residues. V was cut by 0 bases and J by 2 bases, with 9 bases left in between. Germline V gives CDR1 SGHTA, CDR2 FQGTGA. The CDR3 DNA is TGTGCCAGCAGCTTAACGTCACAAAACACAGATACGCAGTATTTT. The encoded protein is CASSLTSQNTDTQYF.

This clone has only one observation. V usage is TRBV19 and J usage is TRBJ2-2, with a possible D match to TRBD2 (6 bases). CDR1 is LNHDA and CDR2 is SQIVND in the germline V gene (reference sequence). The V gene lost 3 bases and the J gene lost 6 bases, with 8 bases spanning the gap. The CDR3 contains 13 residues. CDR3 amino acids: CASSIRLAGELFF. CDR3 in DNA: TGTGCCAGTAGTATCCGACTAGCCGGGGAGCTGTTTTTT.

This chain connects TRBV11-2 to TRBJ2-1; TRBD2 agrees at 11 bases. Unmatched junction bases numbered 2, after V lost 3 bases and J lost 7 bases. The V gene's germline CDR1 is SGHAT and CDR2 FQNNGV. This CDR3 spans 14 amino acids. DNA for the CDR3: TGTGCCAGCAGCTTGACTAGCGGGATTAATGAGCAGTTCTTC. Its translation: CASSLTSGINEQFF. The whole variable domain, remainder taken from reference TRBV11-2 and TRBJ2-1, is EAGVAQSPRYKIIEKRQSVAFWCNPISGHATLYWYQQILGQGPKLLIQFQNNGVVDDSQLPKDRFSAERLKGVDSTLKIQPAKLEDSAVYLCASSLTSGINEQFFGPGTRLTVL.

The rearrangement joins TRBV28 to TRBJ2-1, with D perhaps matching TRBD1 or TRBD2 (6 bases each). V was cut by 11 bases and J by 1 base, with 21 bases left in between. In germline, CDR1 is MDHEN, CDR2 SYDVKM. The CDR3 totals 16 residues. CDR3 sequence: CASTKGGGKSYNEQFF. CDR3 sequence (DNA): TGTGCCTCCACGAAGGGGGGCGGAAAATCCTACAATGAGCAGTTCTTC.

V usage is TRBV27 and J usage is TRBJ2-5; a weak D match, TRBD2 (5 bases). Trimming took 5 bases from V and 7 from J, leaving 23 bases between them. The CDR3 runs 16 residues. Germline V lookup: CDR1 MNHEY, CDR2 SMNVEV (reference sequence). The CDR3 nucleotides read TGTGCCAGCAGTCCCATCCGTCCTAGCTCCGTTGGGACCCAGTACTTC. It specifies CASSPIRPSSVGTQYF.

The chain recombines TRBV5-6 with TRBJ2-5; 8 bases match TRBD2. CDR1 and CDR2 (germline): SGHDT, YYEEEE. Unmatched junction bases numbered 14, after V lost 1 base and J lost 12 bases. This CDR3 contains 15 residues. The CDR3 DNA sequence: TGTGCCAGCAGCTTGCAGGCGGGGGGAGGACAAAGGGAGTACTTC. This codes for CASSLQAGGGQREYF.

The chain couples TRBV9 to TRBJ2-3, with 8 bases aligning to TRBD1. V lost 4 bases and J lost 4; bases outside the gene matches: 11. CDR1 and CDR2 (germline): SGDLS, YYNGEE. The CDR3 length is 16 residues. The CDR3 here is CASSPRQGRSADTQYF. CDR3 sequence (DNA): TGTGCCAGCAGCCCGCGACAGGGGAGGTCGGCAGATACGCAGTATTTT.

The V call is TRBV7-9, the J call TRBJ2-5, with D unresolved. The CDR3 loop spans 15 amino acids. With 1 base removed from V and 2 bases from J, the gap between germline ends came to 11 bases. Germline CDR1 is SEHNR and CDR2 is FQNEAQ (reference sequence). The CDR3 DNA follows: TGTGCCAGCAGCTTAGTGTTGGCGGAACAAGAGACCCAGTACTTC. It is translated as CASSLVLAEQETQYF.

This sequence joins TRBV2 and TRBJ2-7; 9 bases match TRBD1. Per germline, CDR1 SNHLY and CDR2 FYNNEI. J lost 6 bases, V lost 0 bases, and 6 bases had no gene match. This CDR3 comprises 15 residues. The CDR3 sequence: CASSEAQGARFEQYF. The CDR3 DNA is TGTGCCAGCAGTGAAGCACAGGGGGCTAGGTTCGAGCAGTACTTC.

The chain is built from TRBV28 and TRBJ2-7; D possibly matches TRBD1 or TRBD2 (5 bases each). V gave up 3 bases and J gave up 7 bases, with 10 bases separating them. CDR1 and CDR2 from the germline V gene are MDHEN and SYDVKM. The CDR3 is 12 residues long. CDR3 nucleotide sequence: TGTGCCAGCAGTTTGTTGGGGGTTGAGCAGTACTTC. It specifies CASSLLGVEQYF.

The rearrangement links TRBV18 to TRBJ2-1; the match to TRBD2 covers 9 bases. The V gene's germline CDR1 is KGHSH and CDR2 LQKENI. V dropped 5 bases and J dropped 4; count of bases not matched to a gene: 6. This CDR3 has 15 amino acids. CDR3 sequence (DNA): TGTGCCAGCTCAGATGGGACTAGCAGATACAATGAGCAGTTCTTC. This translates into CASSDGTSRYNEQFF.

The V gene is TRBV30, the J gene TRBJ1-6, with D uncertain. The CDR3 has 13 residues. V lost 2 bases and J 0 bases, leaving 2 bases between the germline ends. CDR1 is GTSNPN and CDR2 is SVGIG in the germline V gene (reference sequence). As DNA, the CDR3 is TGTGCCTGGAGTAGCTCCTATAATTCACCCCTCCACTTT. It specifies CAWSSSYNSPLHF.

The DNA of the CDR3 is TGCGCCAGCAGCCAAGGGGACGGATCTGGAGGCGAGCAGTACTTC. Translation: CASSQGDGSGGEQYF. This rearrangement joins TRBV4-3 to TRBJ2-7; possibly TRBD1 or TRBD2 for D (5 bases each). Germline V lookup: CDR1 LGHNA, CDR2 YSLEER. The CDR3 covers 15 residues. V shed 1 base and J shed 6 bases, with 16 bases lying between them.

The CDR3 DNA reads TGTGCCAGCCCATCGCGGACTAGCGGGAGGGCCAGATGCCACGAGCAGTACTTC. It translates to CASPSRTSGRARCHEQYF. This chain joins TRBV9 and TRBJ2-7; 15 bases are a match to TRBD2. The V gene's germline CDR1 is SGDLS and CDR2 YYNGEE. V gave up 7 bases and J gave up 5 bases; unmatched junction bases: 16. This CDR3 region has 18 residues.

The rearrangement uses TRBV27 and TRBJ1-5; maybe TRBD1 (5 bases). This CDR3 comprises 16 residues. Trimming left V 3 bases short and J 3 bases short, with 15 bases between. Germline assignment: CDR1 MNHEY and CDR2 SMNVEV (reference sequence). Here the CDR3 reads CASSFQPPGLNQPQHF. The CDR3 coding sequence is TGTGCCAGCAGTTTCCAACCCCCAGGGCTCAATCAGCCCCAGCATTTT.

The chain combines TRBV7-9 with TRBJ2-1; 12 bases match TRBD2. Germline V gene sequence: CDR1 SEHNR, CDR2 FQNEAQ (reference sequence). V lost 4 bases and J lost 8; bases outside the gene matches: 15. The CDR3 has 18 amino acids. The CDR3 here is CASSSIYGLAGGGYEQFF. Written as DNA, the CDR3 is TGTGCCAGCAGCTCCATTTATGGGCTAGCGGGAGGGGGTTATGAGCAGTTCTTC.

This chain uses TRBV18 with TRBJ2-6; D remains ambiguous. The CDR3 covers 18 residues. Germline assignment: CDR1 KGHSH and CDR2 LQKENI. Trimming stripped 5 bases from V and 4 bases from J, with 21 bases between. CDR3: CASSIQQARTGGANVLTF. Written as DNA, the CDR3 is TGTGCCAGCTCAATTCAACAAGCCCGAACTGGGGGGGCCAACGTCCTGACTTTC.

The chain joins TRBV9 to TRBJ2-1, with 8 bases matching TRBD2. The trim removed 7 bases at V and 8 bases at J, leaving 11 bases unmatched. CDR3 size: 14 residues. Germline CDR1 and CDR2: SGDLS and YYNGEE. The CDR3 region has the DNA TGTGCCAGCTCTTCGGAAAGCGGGAGCTATGAGCAGTTCTTC. This codes for CASSSESGSYEQFF.

This clone was seen just once. V gene TRBV10-2 combines with J gene TRBJ1-2, with a tentative D call TRBD1 (5 bases). The CDR3 is 15 amino acids. The germline gives CDR1 WSHSY, CDR2 SAAADI. V lost 5 bases and J 6 bases, leaving 19 bases between the germline ends. The CDR3 coding sequence is TGCGCCAGCAGTAATACACGACGGGGACGGGATGGCTACACCTTC. Encoded protein: CASSNTRRGRDGYTF.